This passage covers 18 T cell receptor beta chains from one sample sequenced in a study of early T cells in non-severe SARS-CoV-2 infection. One entry per CDR3 protein, called by TCRdb with MiXCR from the 5' RACE reads. The sample contains some 77,000 distinct CDR3 sequences, 5% of which appear only once. The sequencing here drew on whole blood, taken at baseline. All receptors come from an adult who was a healthcare worker with PCR-confirmed SARS-CoV-2 infection or an uninfected control (not recorded which).

V is TRBV21-1 and J is TRBJ2-1. TRBV21-1 has pseudogene status. This CDR3 region has 12 residues. The CDR3 loop is CASSKGYDEQFF. The CDR3 DNA reads TGTGCCAGCAGCAAAGGGTACGATGAGCAGTTCTTC.

The rearrangement joins TRBV7-3 to TRBJ1-1, with 8 positions matching TRBD1. Losses at the gene ends were 5 bases for V and 4 bases for J; bases not matched to a gene: 3. Germline CDR1 and CDR2: SGHTA and FQGTGA. There are 13 residues in the CDR3. CDR3 protein: CASSRTGSTEAFF. CDR3 DNA sequence: TGTGCCAGCAGCCGGACAGGGAGCACTGAAGCTTTCTTT.

This clonotype was detected many times. CDR3 loop: CASSEDTSNQPQHF. CDR3 DNA: TGTGCCAGCAGCGAGGACACGAGCAATCAGCCCCAGCATTTT. V and J are TRBV6-2 or TRBV6-3 and TRBJ1-5; a possible D gene is TRBD1 (5 bases). The CDR3 extends over 14 amino acids. Deletions cut 6 bases from V and 1 base from J, with 10 bases between. CDR1 is MNHEY, CDR2 SVGEGT, per germline.

The rearrangement links TRBV30 to TRBJ2-1; 9 bases map to TRBD2. Germline CDR1 and CDR2: GTSNPN and SVGIG (reference sequence). The CDR3 runs to 14 residues. V dropped 5 bases and J dropped 5; count of bases not matched to a gene: 7. In DNA form, the CDR3 reads TGTGCCTGGGGACCGGGACTAGCCCACAATGAGCAGTTCTTC. This gives the protein CAWGPGLAHNEQFF.

The chain uses TRBV2 and TRBJ2-6; 7 bases line up with TRBD1. V was clipped by 6 bases and J by 1 base; unmatched bases: 3. The CDR3 length is 15 residues. The germline V gene encodes CDR1 SNHLY and CDR2 FYNNEI. The CDR3 coding sequence is TGTGCCAGCAGCGTCAGGGGGTCTGGGGCCAACGTCCTGACTTTC. This codes for CASSVRGSGANVLTF.

Ten or more counts support this clonotype. This sequence joins TRBV7-9 and TRBJ2-5; 7 bases fit TRBD1. CDR3 length: 15 residues. Germline loops: CDR1 SEHNR, CDR2 FQNEAQ (reference sequence). Unmatched junction bases numbered 4, after V lost 1 base and J lost 2 bases. In nucleotides, the CDR3 is TGTGCCAGCAGCTTAGTCGGACAGGCTCAAGAGACCCAGTACTTC. It translates to CASSLVGQAQETQYF.

This clonotype was counted many times. This chain connects TRBV12-3 or TRBV12-4 to TRBJ2-3, with TRBD2 identical over 12 bases. Germline trimming cut 7 bases from V and 2 bases from J; bases unmatched to any gene: 13. The CDR3 has 18 amino acids. CDR3 residues: CASTSTIRTSGITDTQYF. The CDR3 DNA reads TGTGCCAGCACCTCAACAATAAGGACTAGCGGGATCACAGATACGCAGTATTTT.

J is TRBJ1-1 and V is TRBV4-1; D gene ambiguous. Trimming stripped 4 bases from V and 11 bases from J, with 17 bases between. The germline gives CDR1 MGHRA, CDR2 YSYEKL. This CDR3 spans 13 amino acids. The CDR3 sequence is CASSPSVPARAFF. CDR3 in DNA: TGCGCCAGCAGCCCATCAGTCCCGGCTAGGGCTTTCTTT.

In its sample, this clonotype was seen many times. The chain links TRBV20-1 to TRBJ1-3; possibly TRBD1 for D (6 bases). The ends were cut back, 5 bases at V and 3 bases at J, with 11 bases in the middle. The germline V gene encodes CDR1 DFQATT and CDR2 SNEGSKA (reference sequence). This CDR3 contains 13 residues. As DNA, the CDR3 is TGCAGTGCTCCCGGACAGCTTGGAAACACCATATATTTT. Translation gives CSAPGQLGNTIYF.

This clonotype was seen repeatedly, ten times or more. This chain uses TRBV6-5 with TRBJ1-5, with a weak D call TRBD1 (5 bases). V lost 5 bases and J 6 bases, leaving 23 bases between the germline ends. Germline CDR1 reads MNHEY; CDR2 reads SVGAGI. This CDR3 has 17 residues. The CDR3 is CASSATRDARRGQPQHF. The CDR3 nucleotides are TGTGCCAGCAGTGCGACTCGGGACGCCCGGAGGGGTCAGCCCCAGCATTTT.

V and J are TRBV7-3 and TRBJ2-2, with unresolved D. Trimming cost V 6 bases and J 7 bases, with 18 bases left between them. CDR3 size: 15 residues. From germline, CDR1 is SGHTA and CDR2 FQGTGA. CDR3 sequence reads: CASRTGLGFNGELFF. The CDR3 DNA reads TGTGCCAGCAGGACCGGCTTGGGGTTCAACGGGGAGCTGTTTTTT.

The chain carries TRBV20-1 and TRBJ2-5; D gene uncertain. This CDR3 is 12 amino acids long. Per germline, CDR1 DFQATT and CDR2 SNEGSKA (reference sequence). V gave up 1 base and J gave up 3 bases, with 6 bases separating them. In nucleotides, the CDR3 is TGCAGTGCTAGAGTGGTGGAAGAGACCCAGTACTTC. Protein: CSARVVEETQYF.

This clonotype came up many times. The chain employs TRBV28 and TRBJ2-3, with D possibly being TRBD1 (5 bases). The CDR3 sequence is 14 residues long. The germline V gene encodes CDR1 MDHEN and CDR2 SYDVKM. Trimming removed 3 bases from V and 5 bases from J, with 12 bases in between. CDR3 in DNA: TGTGCCAGCAGTTTCAGGGTTCAAAGAGATACGCAGTATTTT. This gives the protein CASSFRVQRDTQYF. Complete variable domain (other parts from reference TRBV28 and TRBJ2-3): DVKVTQSSRYLVKRTGEKVFLECVQDMDHENMFWYRQDPGLGLRLIYFSYDVKMKEKGDIPEGYSVSREKKERFSLILESASTNQTSMYLCASSFRVQRDTQYFGPGTRLTVL.

This clonotype was seen at least ten times. V and J are TRBV4-2 and TRBJ1-1; no clear D. Germline V CDR1 and CDR2: LGHNA, YNFKEQ. This CDR3 spans 16 amino acids. V shed 4 bases and J shed 0 bases, with 15 bases lying between them. In DNA form, the CDR3 reads TGTGCCAGCAGCCCCCGAATGAATTTAGTGAACACTGAAGCTTTCTTT. It codes for CASSPRMNLVNTEAFF.

This clonotype was seen many times. The chain links TRBV18 to TRBJ1-2; unclear D gene. This CDR3 is 17 amino acids long. Trimming left V 2 bases short and J 0 bases short, with 16 bases between. Germline V CDR1 and CDR2: KGHSH, LQKENI. In DNA form, the CDR3 reads TGTGCCAGCTCACCATACAGAACCGGTCTAGCTAACTATGGCTACACCTTC. Translation: CASSPYRTGLANYGYTF.

Many counts were recorded for this clonotype. In DNA, the CDR3 is TGTGCCAGCAGTTTTATCGTCGGGGAGACCCAGTACTTC. It translates to CASSFIVGETQYF. V usage is TRBV12-3 or TRBV12-4 and J usage is TRBJ2-5; no reliable D call. Between the trimmed V and J ends, which lost 3 bases and 5 bases, there was a span of 10 bases. The CDR3 spans 13 residues.

Many counts were recorded for this clonotype. The chain recombines TRBV5-4 with TRBJ2-1, with 10 nucleotides matching TRBD2. V lost 7 bases to trimming and J lost 7 bases; unmatched junction nucleotides: 5. The CDR3 is 13 amino acids. Germline loops: CDR1 SGHNT, CDR2 YYREEE (reference sequence). CDR3 protein: CASGMTSGNEQFF. The CDR3 nucleotides read TGTGCCAGCGGTATGACTAGCGGGAATGAGCAGTTCTTC.

This sequence joins TRBV7-6 and TRBJ2-1; D call uncertain. Germline CDR1 reads SGHVS; CDR2 reads FNYEAQ. The CDR3 contains 15 residues. The V end was cut by 2 bases, the J end by 3 bases, with 11 bases between. The CDR3 DNA is TGTGCCAGCAGCTTACCCTGGGCCCTCTACAATGAGCAGTTCTTC. It encodes CASSLPWALYNEQFF.